This T cell receptor beta chain comes out of a study of blood T cell repertoires in COVID-19. Study summary: Collection of acute and convalescent COVID-19 samples took place in the United States, Italy and Spain.

The CDR3 spans 13 residues. V gave up 5 bases and J gave up 3 bases, with 11 bases separating them. Germline V gene sequence: CDR1 SGHNT, CDR2 YENEEA. In the study's own analysis: For nucleated cells, counts were estimated from reference gene primer amplification. Clones were sequenced by immunoSEQ multiplex PCR, and TCRdb holds only the in-frame ones, with some missing. That table supplies the V and J calls and clone size; D and trimming were determined from the DNA. The sample yields roughly 140,000 clones, approximately 87% seen once. Clinical history as reported by participants underpinned cohort assignment.

The sample was PBMCs or T cells enriched from blood (not recorded which). The chain couples TRBV11-3 to TRBJ2-7; tentatively, D is TRBD2 (5 bases). The clonotype comes from a man in his fifties or sixties who had recovered from COVID-19. The CDR3 bases are TGTGCCAGCAGCCCCGGGATGAACTACGAGCAGTACTTC. This sequence encodes CASSPGMNYEQYF.